This T cell receptor beta chain derives from a study of T cell repertoires in cytomegalovirus infection. Study-wide findings and caveats: Across the ex vivo response, the dominant clonotypes were HLA-C-restricted CMV-specific TCR beta clonotypes.

TCRdb ran MiXCR on the reads and lists one entry per CDR3 protein. This sample yields roughly 200,000 distinct CDR3 sequences, of which 17% are seen a single time; roughly a quarter belongs to the top ten. From germline, CDR1 is DFQATT and CDR2 SNEGSKA (reference sequence). The CDR3 is 14 amino acids. Trimming pared 1 base from V and 7 bases from J, leaving 14 bases between. This clonotype was observed a few times. Antigen unknown. This clonotype was sampled from a human donor in good health (CMV status not recorded). Some clones in this sample may be carry-over from other donors' samples. Sequencing used CD8+ T cells from PBMCs. This chain uses TRBV20-1 with TRBJ1-5; tentatively, D is TRBD1 (5 bases). The CDR3 DNA follows: TGCAGTGCTAGAGCGGACATGGGGAGCCAGCCCCAGCATTTT. This translates into CSARADMGSQPQHF.